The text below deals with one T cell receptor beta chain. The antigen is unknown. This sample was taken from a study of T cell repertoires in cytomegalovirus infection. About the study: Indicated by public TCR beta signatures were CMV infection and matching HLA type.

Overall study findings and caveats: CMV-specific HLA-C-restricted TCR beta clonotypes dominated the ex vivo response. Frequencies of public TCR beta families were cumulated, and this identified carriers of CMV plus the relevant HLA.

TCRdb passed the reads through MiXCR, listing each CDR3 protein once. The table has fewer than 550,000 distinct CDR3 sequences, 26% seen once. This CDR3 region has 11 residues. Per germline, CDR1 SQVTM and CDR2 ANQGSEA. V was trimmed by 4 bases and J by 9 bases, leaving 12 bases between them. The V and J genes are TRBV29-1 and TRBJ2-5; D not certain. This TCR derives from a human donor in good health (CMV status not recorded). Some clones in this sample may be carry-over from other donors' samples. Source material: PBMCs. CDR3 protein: CSVGSLAAQYF. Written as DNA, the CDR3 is TGCAGCGTTGGGTCGCTGGCGGCCCAGTACTTC.